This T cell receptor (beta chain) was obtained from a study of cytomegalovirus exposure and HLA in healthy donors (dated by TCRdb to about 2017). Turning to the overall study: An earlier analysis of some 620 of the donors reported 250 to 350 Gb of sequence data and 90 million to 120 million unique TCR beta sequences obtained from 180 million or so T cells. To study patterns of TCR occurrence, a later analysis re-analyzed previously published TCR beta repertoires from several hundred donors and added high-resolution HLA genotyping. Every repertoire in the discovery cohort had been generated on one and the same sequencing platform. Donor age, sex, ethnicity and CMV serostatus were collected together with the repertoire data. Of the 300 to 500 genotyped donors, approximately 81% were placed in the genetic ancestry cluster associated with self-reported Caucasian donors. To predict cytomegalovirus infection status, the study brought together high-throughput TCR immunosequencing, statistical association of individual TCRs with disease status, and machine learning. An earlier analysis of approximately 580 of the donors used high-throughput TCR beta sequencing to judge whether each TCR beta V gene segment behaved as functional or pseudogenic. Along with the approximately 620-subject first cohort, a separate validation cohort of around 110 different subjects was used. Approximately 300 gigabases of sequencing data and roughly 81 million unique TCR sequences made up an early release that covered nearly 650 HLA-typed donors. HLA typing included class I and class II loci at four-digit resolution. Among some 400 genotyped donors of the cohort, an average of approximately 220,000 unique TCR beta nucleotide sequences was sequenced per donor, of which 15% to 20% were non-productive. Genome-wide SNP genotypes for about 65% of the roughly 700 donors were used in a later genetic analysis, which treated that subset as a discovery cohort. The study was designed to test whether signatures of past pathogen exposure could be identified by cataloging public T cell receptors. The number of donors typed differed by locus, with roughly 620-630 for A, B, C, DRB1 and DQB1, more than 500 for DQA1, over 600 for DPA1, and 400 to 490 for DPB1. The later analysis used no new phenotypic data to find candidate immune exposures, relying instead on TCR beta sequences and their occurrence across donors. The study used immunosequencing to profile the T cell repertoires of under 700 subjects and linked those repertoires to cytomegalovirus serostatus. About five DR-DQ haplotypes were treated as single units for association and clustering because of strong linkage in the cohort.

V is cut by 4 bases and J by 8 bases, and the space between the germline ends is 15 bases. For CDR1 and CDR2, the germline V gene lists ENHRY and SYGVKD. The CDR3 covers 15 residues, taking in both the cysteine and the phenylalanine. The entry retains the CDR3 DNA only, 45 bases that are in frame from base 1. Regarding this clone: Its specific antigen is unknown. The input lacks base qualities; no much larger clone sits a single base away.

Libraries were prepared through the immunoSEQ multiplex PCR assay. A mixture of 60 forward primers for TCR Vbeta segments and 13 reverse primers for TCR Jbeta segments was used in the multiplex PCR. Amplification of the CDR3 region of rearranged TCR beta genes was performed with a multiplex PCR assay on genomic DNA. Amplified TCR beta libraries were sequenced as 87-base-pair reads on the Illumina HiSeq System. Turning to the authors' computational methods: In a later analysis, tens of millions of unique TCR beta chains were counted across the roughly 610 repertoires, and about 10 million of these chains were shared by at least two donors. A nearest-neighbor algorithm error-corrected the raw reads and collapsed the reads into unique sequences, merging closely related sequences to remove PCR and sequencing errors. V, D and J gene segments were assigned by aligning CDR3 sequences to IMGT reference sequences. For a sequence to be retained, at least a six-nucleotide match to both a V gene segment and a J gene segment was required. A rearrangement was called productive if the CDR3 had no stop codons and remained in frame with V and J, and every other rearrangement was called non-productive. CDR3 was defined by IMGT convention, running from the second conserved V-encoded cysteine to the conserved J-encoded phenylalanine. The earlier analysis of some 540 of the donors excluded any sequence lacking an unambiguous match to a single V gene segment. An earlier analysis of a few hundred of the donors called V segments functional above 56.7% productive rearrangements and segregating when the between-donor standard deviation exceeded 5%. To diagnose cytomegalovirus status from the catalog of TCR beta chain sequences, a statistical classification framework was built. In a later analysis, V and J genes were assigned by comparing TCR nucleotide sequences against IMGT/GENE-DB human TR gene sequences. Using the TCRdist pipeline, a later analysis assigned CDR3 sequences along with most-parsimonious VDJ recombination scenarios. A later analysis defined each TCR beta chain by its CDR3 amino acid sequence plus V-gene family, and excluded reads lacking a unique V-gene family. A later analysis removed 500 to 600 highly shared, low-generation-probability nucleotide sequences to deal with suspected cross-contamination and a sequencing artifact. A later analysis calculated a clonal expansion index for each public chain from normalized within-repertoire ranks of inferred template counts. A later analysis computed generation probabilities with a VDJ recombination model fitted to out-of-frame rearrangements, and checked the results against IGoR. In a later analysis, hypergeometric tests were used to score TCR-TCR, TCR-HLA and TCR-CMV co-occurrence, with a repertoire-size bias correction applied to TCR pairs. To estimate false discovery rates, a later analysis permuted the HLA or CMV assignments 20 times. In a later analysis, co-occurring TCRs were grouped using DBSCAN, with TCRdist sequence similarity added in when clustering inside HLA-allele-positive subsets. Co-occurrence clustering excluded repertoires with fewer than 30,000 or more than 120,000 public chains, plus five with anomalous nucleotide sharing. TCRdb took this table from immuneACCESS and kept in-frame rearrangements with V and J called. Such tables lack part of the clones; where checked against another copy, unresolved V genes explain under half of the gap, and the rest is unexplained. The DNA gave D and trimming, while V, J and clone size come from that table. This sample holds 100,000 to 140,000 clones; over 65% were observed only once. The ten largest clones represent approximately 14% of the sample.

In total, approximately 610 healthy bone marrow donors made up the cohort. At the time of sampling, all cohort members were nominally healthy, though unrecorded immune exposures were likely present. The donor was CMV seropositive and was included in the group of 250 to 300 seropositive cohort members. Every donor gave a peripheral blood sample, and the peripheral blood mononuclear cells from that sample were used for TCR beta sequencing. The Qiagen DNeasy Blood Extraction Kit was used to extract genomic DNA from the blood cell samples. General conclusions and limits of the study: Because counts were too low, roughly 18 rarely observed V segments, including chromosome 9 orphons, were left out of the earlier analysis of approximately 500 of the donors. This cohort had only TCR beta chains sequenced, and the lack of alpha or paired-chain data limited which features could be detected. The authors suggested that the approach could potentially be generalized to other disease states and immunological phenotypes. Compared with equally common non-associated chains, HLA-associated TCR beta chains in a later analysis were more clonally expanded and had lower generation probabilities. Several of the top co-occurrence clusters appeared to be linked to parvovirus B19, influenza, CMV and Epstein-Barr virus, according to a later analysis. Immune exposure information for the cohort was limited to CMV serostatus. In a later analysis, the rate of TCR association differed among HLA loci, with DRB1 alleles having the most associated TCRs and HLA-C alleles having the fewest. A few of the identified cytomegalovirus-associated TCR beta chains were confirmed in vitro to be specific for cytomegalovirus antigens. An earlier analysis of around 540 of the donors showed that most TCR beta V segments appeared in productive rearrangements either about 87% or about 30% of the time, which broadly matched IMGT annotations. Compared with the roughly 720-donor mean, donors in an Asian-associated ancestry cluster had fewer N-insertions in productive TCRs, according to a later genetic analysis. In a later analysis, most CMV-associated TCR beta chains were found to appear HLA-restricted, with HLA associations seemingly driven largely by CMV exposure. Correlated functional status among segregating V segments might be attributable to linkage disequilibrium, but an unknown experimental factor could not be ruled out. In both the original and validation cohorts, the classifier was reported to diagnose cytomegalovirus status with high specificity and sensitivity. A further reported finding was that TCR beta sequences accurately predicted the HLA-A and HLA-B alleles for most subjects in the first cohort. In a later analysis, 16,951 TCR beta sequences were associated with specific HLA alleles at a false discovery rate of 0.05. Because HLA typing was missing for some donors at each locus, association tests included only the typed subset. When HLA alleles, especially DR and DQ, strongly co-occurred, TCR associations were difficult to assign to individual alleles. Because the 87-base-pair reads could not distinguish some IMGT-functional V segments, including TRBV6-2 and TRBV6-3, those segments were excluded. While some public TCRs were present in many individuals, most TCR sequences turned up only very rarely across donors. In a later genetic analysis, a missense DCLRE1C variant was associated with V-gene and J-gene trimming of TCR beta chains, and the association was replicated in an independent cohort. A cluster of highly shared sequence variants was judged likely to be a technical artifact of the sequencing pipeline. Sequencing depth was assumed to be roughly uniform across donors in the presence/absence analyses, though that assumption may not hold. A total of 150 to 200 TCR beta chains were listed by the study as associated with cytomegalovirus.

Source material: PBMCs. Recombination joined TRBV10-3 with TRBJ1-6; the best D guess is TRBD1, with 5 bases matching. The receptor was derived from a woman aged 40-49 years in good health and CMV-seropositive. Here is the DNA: TGTGCCATCAGTGGAGACAGTTCCAACTATTCACCCCTCCACTTT. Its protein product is CAISGDSSNYSPLHF.